These T cell receptor beta chains were read from a single sample in a study of PD-L1 blockade in urothelial cancer. TCRdb's table, derived via immunoSEQ multiplex PCR, lists solely in-frame clones and lacks some. The repertoire consists of roughly 120,000 clones, with roughly 91% occurring once and the leading ten covering approximately 1.7%. Here the sequenced sample was PBMCs, taken around atezolizumab (anti-PD-L1) treatment. The receptors come from a man aged 55 to 70 with urothelial cancer. Both conserved end residues are part of each CDR3. The D gene is left open where the match is weak. Only some rows state a clone size, as once, few, many or a class for expanded clones.

j_gene,d_gene,abundance,v_gene,CDR3aa,CDR3nt
TRBJ2-7,.,once,TRBV5-4,CASSPYLRAEQYF,TGTGCCAGCAGCCCTTACCTGAGGGCCGAGCAGTACTTC
TRBJ2-7,.,.,TRBV20-1,CSASPSYEQYF,TGCAGTGCTAGCCCGAGCTACGAGCAGTACTTC
TRBJ2-7,.,.,TRBV15,CATSRDAGRKLYEQYF,TGTGCCACCAGCAGAGATGCGGGGAGAAAACTCTACGAGCAGTACTTC
TRBJ2-3,.,.,TRBV7-2,CASSPRSDGDTQYF,TGTGCCAGCAGCCCTCGCTCAGATGGAGATACGCAGTATTTT
TRBJ2-4,TRBD1,.,TRBV11-2,CASSLGRTGFGTQYF,TGTGCCAGCAGCTTAGGAAGGACAGGGTTTGGTACTCAGTACTTC
TRBJ2-1,TRBD2,.,TRBV27,CASSPRTSGGLKNEQFF,TGTGCCAGCAGTCCTCGGACTAGCGGGGGGCTAAAAAATGAGCAGTTCTTC
TRBJ1-1,TRBD1,few,TRBV5-1,CASSLSGTGAEAFF,TGCGCCAGCAGTTTATCCGGGACAGGGGCTGAAGCTTTCTTT
TRBJ1-4,TRBD1,.,TRBV5-1,CASSLAGQGGEKLFF,TGCGCCAGCAGCTTGGCAGGACAGGGAGGAGAAAAACTGTTTTTT
TRBJ2-3,.,.,TRBV5-4,CASSLEAGRDTQYF,TGTGCCAGCAGCTTGGAGGCGGGACGAGATACGCAGTATTTT
TRBJ2-5,TRBD2,once,TRBV5-8,CASTMEGLAGETQYF,TGTGCCAGCACCATGGAGGGACTAGCAGGGGAGACCCAGTACTTC
TRBJ2-5,TRBD2,.,TRBV30,CAWSVDGRAGETQYF,TGTGCCTGGAGTGTAGACGGGAGGGCCGGGGAGACCCAGTACTTC
TRBJ2-5,.,.,TRBV7-9,CASSRRDGRETQYF,TGTGCCAGCAGCCGCCGGGACGGGAGAGAGACCCAGTACTTC
TRBJ2-2,TRBD2,.,TRBV9,CASSVEGGKGGELFF,TGTGCCAGCAGCGTAGAGGGAGGGAAAGGCGGGGAGCTGTTTTTT
TRBJ2-2,TRBD2,.,TRBV30,CAWARGLAGGHDTGELFF,TGTGCCTGGGCCCGCGGACTAGCGGGAGGACATGACACCGGGGAGCTGTTTTTT
TRBJ1-4,.,.,TRBV18,CASSLGAATNEKLFF,TGTGCCAGCTCTCTAGGAGCAGCAACTAATGAAAAACTGTTTTTT
TRBJ2-7,TRBD1,.,TRBV6-6,CASSQGTVSYEQYF,TGTGCCAGCAGTCAGGGGACAGTCTCCTACGAGCAGTACTTC
TRBJ1-1,TRBD1,.,TRBV7-2,CASSFPGQGPMNTEAFF,TGTGCCAGCAGCTTTCCGGGACAGGGGCCGATGAACACTGAAGCTTTCTTT
TRBJ1-1,TRBD1,.,TRBV7-3,CASSLNRDRANTEAFF,TGTGCCAGCAGCTTAAATCGGGACAGGGCCAACACTGAAGCTTTCTTT
TRBJ2-1,.,.,TRBV15,CATSRGRGSSYNEQFF,TGTGCCACCAGCAGAGGCAGGGGTAGCTCCTACAATGAGCAGTTCTTC
TRBJ1-1,TRBD1,.,TRBV6-6,CASSRIKGQGPEAFF,TGTGCCAGCAGTCGAATTAAGGGACAGGGACCTGAAGCTTTCTTT
TRBJ1-5,.,once,TRBV7-9,CASSRGGESNQPQHF,TGTGCCAGCAGCCGCGGGGGAGAAAGCAATCAGCCCCAGCATTTT
TRBJ2-1,.,.,TRBV29-1,CSVGVGTLYNEQFF,TGCAGCGTTGGGGTCGGGACACTTTACAATGAGCAGTTCTTC
TRBJ1-1,TRBD1,once,TRBV2,CASRGQVDTEAFF,TGTGCCAGCAGGGGACAGGTGGACACTGAAGCTTTCTTT
TRBJ1-1,.,few,TRBV9,CASSSNRDIGIMNTEAFF,TGTGCCAGCAGCTCGAACCGGGACATCGGCATCATGAACACTGAAGCTTTCTTT
TRBJ2-7,.,once,TRBV9,CASSADLAGNHEQYF,TGTGCCAGCAGCGCTGATCTGGCAGGGAACCACGAGCAGTACTTC
TRBJ2-7,TRBD2,.,TRBV10-3,CAISESKALAGAYEQYF,TGTGCCATCAGTGAGTCGAAGGCCCTAGCGGGAGCATACGAGCAGTACTTC
TRBJ2-3,.,.,TRBV5-4,CASSRETRTDTQYF,TGTGCCAGCAGCAGGGAGACCCGGACAGATACGCAGTATTTT
TRBJ1-1,.,.,TRBV19,CASSREGARTEAFF,TGTGCCAGTAGTAGGGAAGGGGCTAGGACTGAAGCTTTCTTT
TRBJ2-5,TRBD2,.,TRBV5-4,CASSLGGGRPGETQYF,TGTGCCAGCAGCCTGGGGGGCGGGAGGCCTGGGGAGACCCAGTACTTC
TRBJ1-1,.,.,TRBV6-1,CASRSGGQRGTEAFF,TGTGCCAGCAGATCAGGAGGCCAGCGGGGCACTGAAGCTTTCTTT
TRBJ2-5,.,.,TRBV6-5,CASSYAFGSLETQYF,TGTGCCAGCAGTTACGCGTTCGGGTCATTGGAGACCCAGTACTTC
TRBJ1-3,.,.,TRBV5-4,CASSLRRGSPPAAGNTIYF,TGTGCCAGCAGCTTGAGGCGGGGGTCCCCCCCGGCCGCTGGAAACACCATATATTTT
TRBJ2-7,.,.,TRBV29-1,CSVGGTVSYEQYF,TGCAGCGTTGGCGGGACAGTCTCCTACGAGCAGTACTTC
TRBJ2-5,.,few,TRBV19,CASSRWREETQYF,TGTGCCAGTAGTAGGTGGAGGGAAGAGACCCAGTACTTC
TRBJ1-3,TRBD1,.,TRBV7-2,CASSLGQGFGNTIYF,TGTGCCAGCAGTTTGGGACAGGGATTTGGAAACACCATATATTTT
TRBJ2-3,TRBD1,.,TRBV25-1,CASSARQGSTDTQYF,TGTGCCAGCAGTGCCCGACAGGGGAGCACAGATACGCAGTATTTT